This is a list of T cell receptor beta chains from one sample in a study of T-cell reconstitution after alpha-beta-depleted transplantation in children. A single record per CDR3 protein comes from TCRdb applying MiXCR to the PCR reads. The data contain a few hundred thousand distinct CDR3 sequences, 10% to 15% of them singletons. This specimen consisted of PBMCs, mostly from graft donor cells, obtained 360 days after TCRalphabeta/CD19-depleted stem cell transplant. These receptors originate from a male patient aged 5 to 17 who had a stem cell transplant for acute myeloid leukemia, so the T cells may come from the graft donor. CDR3s include the opening cysteine and the closing phenylalanine or tryptophan. The D gene is left open where the match is weak. Only some rows state a clone size, as once, few, many or a class for expanded clones.

cdr3_nt: TGCAGTGCTAGAGAAGGGAACACTGAAGCTTTCTTT
cdr3_aa: CSAREGNTEAFF
j_call: TRBJ1-1
clone_size: -
d_call: -
cdr3_length: 12
v_call: TRBV20-1

cdr3_nt: TGCAGCGTTCGTGGGGTACTCCAAGAGACCCAGTACTTC
cdr3_aa: CSVRGVLQETQYF
j_call: TRBJ2-5
clone_size: many
d_call: -
cdr3_length: 13
v_call: TRBV29-1

cdr3_nt: TGTGCCAGCAGATTAGCGGGAGAGGCGCCGTACGAGCAGTACTTC
cdr3_aa: CASRLAGEAPYEQYF
j_call: TRBJ2-7
clone_size: few
d_call: TRBD2
cdr3_length: 15
v_call: TRBV6-5

cdr3_nt: TGCAGCGCTTTGGACGTTGCCTACGAGCAGTACTTC
cdr3_aa: CSALDVAYEQYF
j_call: TRBJ2-7
clone_size: few
d_call: -
cdr3_length: 12
v_call: TRBV29-1

cdr3_nt: TGCAGTGCCGGGACTAGCGGGACCACCGGGGAGCTGTTTTTT
cdr3_aa: CSAGTSGTTGELFF
j_call: TRBJ2-2
clone_size: many
d_call: TRBD2
cdr3_length: 14
v_call: TRBV20-1

cdr3_nt: TGCAGCCTTAGGGGGCTCGGAGAGACCCAGTACTTC
cdr3_aa: CSLRGLGETQYF
j_call: TRBJ2-5
clone_size: few
d_call: TRBD1
cdr3_length: 12
v_call: TRBV29-1

cdr3_nt: TGCAGTGCGTTGGGACAGACCGTGGCCTTCGACACTGAAGCTTTCTTT
cdr3_aa: CSALGQTVAFDTEAFF
j_call: TRBJ1-1
clone_size: -
d_call: TRBD1
cdr3_length: 16
v_call: TRBV20-1

cdr3_nt: TGTGCCAGCAGCTTAGCTCTGGCGGGCCACTACAATGAGCAGTTCTTC
cdr3_aa: CASSLALAGHYNEQFF
j_call: TRBJ2-1
clone_size: many
d_call: -
cdr3_length: 16
v_call: TRBV7-8

cdr3_nt: TGTGCCAGCAGCCTCGTGAATGGGGGCATCACAGATACGCAGTATTTT
cdr3_aa: CASSLVNGGITDTQYF
j_call: TRBJ2-3
clone_size: few
d_call: -
cdr3_length: 16
v_call: TRBV7-9

cdr3_nt: TGTGCCAGCAGTTTCCGGACGTTGAGAAGCGGGAGTTTGGAGACCCAGTACTTC
cdr3_aa: CASSFRTLRSGSLETQYF
j_call: TRBJ2-5
clone_size: -
d_call: TRBD2
cdr3_length: 18
v_call: TRBV12-3/TRBV12-4

cdr3_nt: TGTGCCAGCAGTCCCCTTTCCCGAGAGCCCCAGCATTTT
cdr3_aa: CASSPLSREPQHF
j_call: TRBJ1-5
clone_size: few
d_call: -
cdr3_length: 13
v_call: TRBV28

cdr3_nt: TGTGCCAGCAGTTCCACCCGGGACATAGCTACCTACGAGCATTACTTC
cdr3_aa: CASSSTRDIATYEHYF
j_call: TRBJ2-7
clone_size: -
d_call: -
cdr3_length: 16
v_call: TRBV25-1

cdr3_nt: TGTGCCAGCAGTTTCGTCCAGGGGGGCGAGCAGTACTTC
cdr3_aa: CASSFVQGGEQYF
j_call: TRBJ2-7
clone_size: few
d_call: -
cdr3_length: 13
v_call: TRBV12-3/TRBV12-4

cdr3_nt: TGTGCCAGCAGCTTAGTCCCCCCCCGCTCCGGGGAGCTGTTTTTT
cdr3_aa: CASSLVPPRSGELFF
j_call: TRBJ2-2
clone_size: -
d_call: -
cdr3_length: 15
v_call: TRBV7-2

cdr3_nt: TGCAGTGCTCGTCGACTAGCGGAGTACAATGAGCAGTTCTTC
cdr3_aa: CSARRLAEYNEQFF
j_call: TRBJ2-1
clone_size: many
d_call: TRBD2
cdr3_length: 14
v_call: TRBV20-1

cdr3_nt: TGTGCCAGCAGCTTAGCGGGGGGAAGGGTCCAAGAGACCCAGTACTTC
cdr3_aa: CASSLAGGRVQETQYF
j_call: TRBJ2-5
clone_size: many
d_call: -
cdr3_length: 16
v_call: TRBV7-9